This entry concerns a single TCR beta chain. The data stem from a study of control samples from healthy donors and cancer patients. Data came from immunoSEQ multiplex PCR; TCRdb stores just in-frame clones and leaves some out. The sample holds some 39,000 clones, 80% to 90% seen once. V trimming: 4 bases; J trimming: 6 bases; junction bases outside the gene matches: 8. Germline CDR1 and CDR2: LNHDA and SQIVND (reference sequence). The CDR3 is 14 residues long. The chain links TRBV19 to TRBJ1-1, with 7 bases lining up with TRBD1. This receptor was obtained from a woman aged 60-75 years with lung cancer. Sequencing was done on a sample of PBMCs. The CDR3 region has the DNA TGTGCCAGTAGTAAAAGGGGGCTCTCCGCTGAAGCTTTCTTT. This translates into CASSKRGLSAEAFF.